These 11 T cell receptor beta chains share one sample of origin, sequenced in a study of shared clonotypes between healthy human individuals. TCRdb's copy holds only in-frame clones and misses some; the assay was immunoSEQ multiplex PCR. The repertoire consists of a few million clones, with under 97% occurring once and the leading ten covering over 0.1%. The sample was naive CD4+ T cells sorted from blood. Subset indicated: CD45RA+ positively selected. The receptors originated from a man aged 18 to 30 in good health.

The chain couples TRBV27 to TRBJ2-7; perhaps TRBD1 as D (5 bases). V lost 7 bases, J lost 7 bases, and 17 bases lay in between. CDR1 is MNHEY and CDR2 is SMNVEV in the germline V gene (reference sequence). This CDR3 comprises 13 residues. As DNA, the CDR3 is TGTGCCAGCAAATCATGGGGCTTTGGGGAGCAGTACTTC. Its translation: CASKSWGFGEQYF.

The chain couples TRBV30 to TRBJ2-3; TRBD2 matches 10 bases. The germline V gene has CDR1 GTSNPN and CDR2 SVGIG (reference sequence). V lost 8 bases to trimming and J lost 1 base; unmatched junction nucleotides: 6. The CDR3 extends over 14 amino acids. The CDR3 DNA reads as TGTGCCGAGCGGGAGGGCCCTGGCACAGATACGCAGTATTTT. As protein: CAEREGPGTDTQYF.

The chain is built from TRBV11-2 and TRBJ2-2; D may be TRBD1 (6 bases). CDR1 and CDR2 (germline): SGHAT, FQNNGV. The CDR3 spans 15 residues. Trimming took off 4 bases at V and 4 bases at J, with 13 bases between the two ends. As DNA, the CDR3 is TGTGCCAGCAGCTCGGGACAACCCGGCACCGGGGAGCTGTTTTTT. Protein: CASSSGQPGTGELFF.

This clone showed up just once. The chain carries TRBV5-4 and TRBJ2-5; TRBD2 matches 9 bases. This CDR3 comprises 15 residues. Per the germline V gene, CDR1 is SGHNT and CDR2 is YYREEE (reference sequence). Unmatched junction bases numbered 9, after V lost 4 bases and J lost 5 bases. Here the CDR3 DNA reads TGTGCCAGCAGCCTAGCCGGGACTAGCAGGGAGACCCAGTACTTC. As protein: CASSLAGTSRETQYF.

V usage is TRBV6-1 and J usage is TRBJ1-4, with D perhaps matching TRBD1 (5 bases). Trimming pared 7 bases from V and 5 bases from J, leaving 8 bases between. This CDR3 is 12 amino acids long. Germline CDR1 and CDR2: MNHNS and SASEGT. The CDR3 protein is CASNQGNEKLFF. Written as DNA, the CDR3 is TGTGCCAGCAATCAGGGAAATGAAAAACTGTTTTTT.

The genes are TRBV19 and TRBJ2-2; unclear D gene. The CDR3 loop spans 16 amino acids. Germline V CDR1 and CDR2: LNHDA, SQIVND (reference sequence). V lost 3 bases and J 0 bases, leaving 11 bases between the germline ends. CDR3 bases: TGTGCCAGTAGTATTTTCGGCAGAGCGAACACCGGGGAGCTGTTTTTT. Translated: CASSIFGRANTGELFF.

Note on this clone: This specimen includes other DNA sequences encoding the same CDR3. This sequence joins TRBV5-4 and TRBJ1-6; weak D call: TRBD1 (5 bases). The ends were cut back, 4 bases at V and 0 bases at J, with 5 bases in the middle. Germline V gene lookup returns CDR1 SGHNT and CDR2 YYREEE (reference sequence). CDR3 length: 14 amino acids. The CDR3 protein is CASSDSSYNSPLHF. The CDR3 nucleotides read TGTGCCAGCAGCGACAGCTCCTATAATTCACCCCTCCACTTT.

The chain employs TRBV30 and TRBJ1-6; TRBD1 is a possible D gene (5 bases). Looked up from germline, CDR1 is GTSNPN and CDR2 is SVGIG (reference sequence). There are 13 residues in the CDR3. V was cut by 3 bases and J by 10 bases, with 13 bases left in between. DNA of the CDR3: TGTGCCTGGAGCTCCCAGGGTGGGTCACCCCTCCACTTT. Residues: CAWSSQGGSPLHF.

This sequence joins TRBV7-9 and TRBJ2-5; D call uncertain. There are 13 residues in the CDR3. The germline V and J ends were trimmed by 3 bases and 1 base, with 6 bases remaining between them. Looked up from germline, CDR1 is SEHNR and CDR2 is FQNEAQ (reference sequence). The CDR3 DNA reads TGTGCCAGCAGCTTCGGGTTCCAAGAGACCCAGTACTTC. Its protein is CASSFGFQETQYF.

On this clone itself: The same CDR3 is also encoded by other DNA sequences in this sample. The chain recombines TRBV29-1 with TRBJ1-1; D gene ambiguous. This CDR3 region has 12 residues. Trimming removed 4 bases from V and 1 base from J, with 7 bases in between. In germline, CDR1 is SQVTM, CDR2 ANQGSEA. The DNA for the CDR3 is TGCAGCGTTGGTGTAGGGAACACTGAAGCTTTCTTT. Translating gives CSVGVGNTEAFF.

This chain uses TRBV27 with TRBJ2-3; D is unclear. Between the trimmed V and J ends, which lost 3 bases and 0 bases, there was a span of 7 bases. Germline CDR1 is MNHEY and CDR2 is SMNVEV (reference sequence). The CDR3 runs to 14 residues. The CDR3 DNA reads TGTGCCAGCAGTTTTTTGAAGAGCACAGATACGCAGTATTTT. Protein sequence: CASSFLKSTDTQYF.